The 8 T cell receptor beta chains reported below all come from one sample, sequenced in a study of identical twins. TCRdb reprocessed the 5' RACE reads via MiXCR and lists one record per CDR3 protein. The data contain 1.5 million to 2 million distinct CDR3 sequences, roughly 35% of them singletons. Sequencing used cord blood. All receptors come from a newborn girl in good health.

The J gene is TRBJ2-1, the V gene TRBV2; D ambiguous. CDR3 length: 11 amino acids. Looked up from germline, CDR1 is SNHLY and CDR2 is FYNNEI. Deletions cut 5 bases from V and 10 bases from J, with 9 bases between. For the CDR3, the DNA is TGTGCCAGCAGTACTAAGACGGAGCAGTTCTTC. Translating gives CASSTKTEQFF.

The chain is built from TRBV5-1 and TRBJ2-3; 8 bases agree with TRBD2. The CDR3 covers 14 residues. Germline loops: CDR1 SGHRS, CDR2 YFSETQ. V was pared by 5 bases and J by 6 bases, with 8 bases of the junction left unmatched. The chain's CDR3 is CASSEGLGLDTQYF. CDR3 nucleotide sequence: TGCGCCAGCAGTGAGGGACTAGGGCTCGATACGCAGTATTTT.

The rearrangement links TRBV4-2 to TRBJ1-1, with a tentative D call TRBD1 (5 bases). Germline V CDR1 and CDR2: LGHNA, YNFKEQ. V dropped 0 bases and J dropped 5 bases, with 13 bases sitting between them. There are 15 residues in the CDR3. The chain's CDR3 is CASSQDYEGWTEAFF. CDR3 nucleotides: TGTGCCAGCAGCCAAGATTACGAGGGGTGGACTGAAGCTTTCTTT.

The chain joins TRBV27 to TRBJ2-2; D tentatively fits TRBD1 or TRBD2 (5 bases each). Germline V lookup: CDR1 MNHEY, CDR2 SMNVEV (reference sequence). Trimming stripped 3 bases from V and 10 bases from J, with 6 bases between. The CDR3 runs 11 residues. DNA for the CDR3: TGTGCCAGCAGTTTCGGGGCGGAGCTGTTTTTT. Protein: CASSFGAELFF.

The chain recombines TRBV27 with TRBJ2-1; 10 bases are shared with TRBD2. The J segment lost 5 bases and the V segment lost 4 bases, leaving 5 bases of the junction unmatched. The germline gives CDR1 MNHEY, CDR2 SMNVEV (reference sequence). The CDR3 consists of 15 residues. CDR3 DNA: TGTGCCAGCAGTTCCCAGCGGGGGGGGAACAATGAGCAGTTCTTC. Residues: CASSSQRGGNNEQFF.

CDR3: CATSDFEGHGQFF. CDR3 bases: TGTGCCACCAGTGATTTCGAGGGACATGGGCAGTTCTTC. The chain is built from TRBV24-1 and TRBJ2-1; D possibly corresponds to TRBD1 (6 bases). Germline CDR1 is KGHDR and CDR2 is SFDVKD. V shed 1 base and J shed 12 bases, with 12 bases lying between them. The CDR3 spans 13 residues.

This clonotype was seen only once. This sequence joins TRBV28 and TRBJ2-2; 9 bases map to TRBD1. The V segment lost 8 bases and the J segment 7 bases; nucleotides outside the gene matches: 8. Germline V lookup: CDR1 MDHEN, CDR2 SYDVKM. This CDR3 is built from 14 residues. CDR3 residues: CASLRTGGSGELFF. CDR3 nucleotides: TGTGCCAGCCTACGAACAGGGGGCAGCGGGGAGCTGTTTTTT. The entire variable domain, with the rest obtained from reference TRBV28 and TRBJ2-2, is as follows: DVKVTQSSRYLVKRTGEKVFLECVQDMDHENMFWYRQDPGLGLRLIYFSYDVKMKEKGDIPEGYSVSREKKERFSLILESASTNQTSMYLCASLRTGGSGELFFGEGSRLTVL.

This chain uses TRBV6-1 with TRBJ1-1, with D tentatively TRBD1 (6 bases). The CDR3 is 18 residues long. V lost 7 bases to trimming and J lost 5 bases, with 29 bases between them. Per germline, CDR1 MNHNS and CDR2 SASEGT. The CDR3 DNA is TGTGCCAGCAACCCTCTGAGGTCGAGATGGGGGGCTGGAACTGAAGCTTTCTTT. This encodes CASNPLRSRWGAGTEAFF.